Below are 17 T cell receptor beta chains sequenced from a single sample in a study of CD8 T cell repertoires and HIV-1 epitope variants. No cognate antigen is known for these TCRs. Clones were read by immunoSEQ multiplex PCR, and TCRdb kept only the in-frame ones, dropping some. The sample has several thousand clones, 50% to 70% seen once. Sequenced input: cultured CD8+ T cells derived from PBMCs. These receptors originate from a male donor with HIV.

This clone is judged medium-sized (0.01 to 0.1%). The chain is built from TRBV7-8 and TRBJ2-1; D remains ambiguous. This CDR3 has 14 residues. V gave up 1 base and J gave up 0 bases, with 4 bases separating them. Germline CDR1 is SGHVS and CDR2 is FQNEAQ. The CDR3 bases are TGTGCCAGCAGCTTAGATAGCTCCTACAATGAGCAGTTCTTC. This gives the protein CASSLDSSYNEQFF.

This clone has a handful of counts. The chain employs TRBV7-6 and TRBJ2-7, with TRBD1 identical over 8 bases. The CDR3 loop spans 13 amino acids. From germline, CDR1 is SGHVS and CDR2 FNYEAQ. The ends lost 4 bases at V and 1 base at J; junction bases unmatched: 0. DNA of the CDR3: TGTGCCAGCAGCTGGGACAGGTCCTACGAGCAGTACTTC. Amino acid sequence: CASSWDRSYEQYF.

This sequence joins TRBV27 and TRBJ1-6, with unresolved D. V was cut by 2 bases and J by 13 bases, with 12 bases left in between. Germline CDR1 MNHEY, CDR2 SMNVEV (reference sequence). This CDR3 has 13 amino acids. As DNA, the CDR3 is TGTGCCAGCAGTTTAGCCGAGGTTTCTCCCCTCCACTTT. Translated: CASSLAEVSPLHF.

V gene TRBV19 combines with J gene TRBJ2-1; 11 bases match TRBD1. The germline CDR1 and CDR2 sequences are LNHDA and SQIVND (reference sequence). There are 14 residues in the CDR3. J was trimmed by 8 bases and V by 5 bases; bases with no gene match: 5. CDR3 bases: TGTGCCAGTAGTTCGGGACAGGGGGTCCATGAGCAGTTCTTC. As protein: CASSSGQGVHEQFF.

V usage is TRBV7-2 and J usage is TRBJ1-1, with TRBD1 matching over 9 bases. Germline CDR1 and CDR2: SGHTA and FQGNSA. This CDR3 is 14 amino acids long. Germline trimming cut 4 bases from V and 7 bases from J; bases unmatched to any gene: 7. The CDR3 reads CASSWGQGYGEAFF. CDR3 bases: TGTGCCAGCAGCTGGGGACAGGGCTACGGTGAAGCTTTCTTT.

V usage is TRBV7-9 and J usage is TRBJ2-7, with 7 bases fitting TRBD1. CDR1 is SEHNR, CDR2 FQNEAQ, per germline (reference sequence). This CDR3 is built from 13 residues. Unmatched junction bases numbered 6, after V lost 5 bases and J lost 5 bases. CDR3 sequence: CASSQTGVNEQYF. DNA for the CDR3: TGTGCCAGCAGCCAAACAGGGGTCAACGAGCAGTACTTC. Variable domain in full (rest from reference TRBV7-9 and TRBJ2-7): DTGVSQNPRHKITKRGQNVTFRCDPISEHNRLYWYRQTLGQGPEFLTYFQNEAQLEKSRLLSDRFSAERPKGSFSTLEIQRTEQGDSAMYLCASSQTGVNEQYFGPGTRLTVT.

V is TRBV29-1 and J is TRBJ1-5; the match to TRBD1 covers 7 bases. Germline V gene data show CDR1 as SQVTM and CDR2 as ANQGSEA. The ends lost 4 bases at V and 2 bases at J; junction bases unmatched: 5. CDR3 length: 14 residues. In nucleotides, the CDR3 is TGCAGCGTTGTAGGGGGCGAGGGCAATCAGCCCCAGCATTTT. Protein sequence: CSVVGGEGNQPQHF.

This chain connects TRBV29-1 to TRBJ2-1, with 9 bases aligning to TRBD1. Germline values: CDR1 SQVTM, CDR2 ANQGSEA. The CDR3 sequence is 13 residues long. Trimming removed 3 bases from V and 10 bases from J; junction bases left unmatched: 7. DNA of the CDR3: TGCAGCGTTGAGAGACAGGGGGGCAACGAGCAGTTCTTC. The encoded protein is CSVERQGGNEQFF.

The gene calls are TRBV9 and TRBJ1-1; D unclear. Germline V gives CDR1 SGDLS, CDR2 YYNGEE. V was pared by 0 bases and J by 1 base, with 7 bases between. The CDR3 contains 14 residues. Here the CDR3 reads CASSVAVGNTEAFF. CDR3 nucleotides: TGTGCCAGCAGCGTAGCGGTGGGGAACACTGAAGCTTTCTTT.

A note on this clone: Germline and junction disagree at one end, which may indicate a read error. The chain has TRBV9 and TRBJ2-3; no clear D. Germline V CDR1 and CDR2: SGDLS, YYNGEE. The CDR3 contains 13 residues. CDR3 sequence reads: CAGSSGQTDTQYF. The CDR3 DNA reads TGTGCCGGCAGCTCCGGGCAGACAGATACGCAGTATTTT. The entire variable domain, with the rest obtained from reference TRBV9 and TRBJ2-3, is as follows: DSGVTQTPKHLITATGQRVTLRCSPRSGDLSVYWYQQSLDQGLQFLIQYYNGEERAKGNILERFSAQQFPDLHSELNLSSLELGDSALYFCAGSSGQTDTQYFGPGTRLTVL.

The chain recombines TRBV27 with TRBJ2-7, with a tentative D call TRBD1 (5 bases). V dropped 6 bases and J dropped 0 bases, with 12 bases sitting between them. The length of the CDR3 is 14 residues. Germline loops: CDR1 MNHEY, CDR2 SMNVEV (reference sequence). CDR3 DNA: TGTGCCAGCAGATCTACAGGAGACTCCTACGAGCAGTACTTC. Translation gives CASRSTGDSYEQYF.

This clone was counted only a few times. The gene calls are TRBV15 and TRBJ2-1, with 11 bases fitting TRBD2. The CDR3 consists of 17 residues. The trim removed 0 bases at V and 10 bases at J, leaving 11 bases unmatched. The germline CDR1 and CDR2 sequences are LNHNV and YYDKDF (reference sequence). The CDR3 loop is CATSRDLGTSGVGEQFF. The CDR3 DNA sequence: TGTGCCACCAGCAGAGATCTTGGGACTAGCGGAGTGGGGGAGCAGTTCTTC.

The rearrangement uses TRBV23-1 and TRBJ2-2; 9 bases match TRBD1. TRBV23-1 is given ORF status, its function remaining uncertain. The junction had 10 bases not matched to a gene; V was cut back by 8 bases and J by 0 bases. The CDR3 is 17 amino acids. Written as DNA, the CDR3 is TGCGCCAGCTTTTACGGGACAGGGCAATCGAACACCGGGGAGCTGTTTTTT. Encoded protein: CASFYGTGQSNTGELFF.

Worth noting for this clone: The junction departs from the called germline gene at one end, perhaps through a read error. This chain links TRBV6-5 with TRBJ1-1; D is perhaps TRBD1 (6 bases). Germline assignment: CDR1 MNHEY and CDR2 SVGAGI. This CDR3 contains 15 residues. The CDR3 reads CANSYSDSSVTEAFF. CDR3 DNA: TGTGCCAACAGTTACTCGGACAGTTCGGTCACTGAAGCTTTCTTT.

The CDR3 nucleotides are TGTGCCAGCAGCTCGAACCCCACAGATACGCAGTATTTT. It encodes CASSSNPTDTQYF. This chain connects TRBV11-1 to TRBJ2-3; D unresolved. The CDR3 contains 13 residues. Germline V gene lookup returns CDR1 SGHAT and CDR2 FQDESV (reference sequence). V lost 4 bases and J lost 2, with 7 bases in between.

This chain links TRBV5-8 with TRBJ2-3; 10 bases line up with TRBD2. Losses at the gene ends were 4 bases for V and 2 bases for J; bases not matched to a gene: 7. The CDR3 runs 16 residues. Per germline, CDR1 SGHTS and CDR2 YDEGEE. The CDR3 coding sequence is TGTGCCAGCAGCCCTACTAGCGGGGTCGCCACAGATACGCAGTATTTT. It yields the protein CASSPTSGVATDTQYF.

The table lists this clone with a count of one. The CDR3 nucleotides read TGTGCCAGCACCGCCCCGTCCGGGGGCAGCTCCTACGAGCAGTACTTC. Its protein product is CASTAPSGGSSYEQYF. The chain recombines TRBV28 with TRBJ2-7; either TRBD1 or TRBD2 may fit D (6 bases each). V lost 7 bases and J lost 0, with 19 bases in between. The CDR3 runs to 16 residues. Germline V gives CDR1 MDHEN, CDR2 SYDVKM.